Described below is a single T cell receptor (beta chain) sequence and its context. Its target is unknown. This sample was included in a study of T cell responses to AZD1222 COVID-19 vaccine. Study-level results: Donors were largely white British and mainly female; clonal diversity was possibly underestimated.

Here immunoSEQ multiplex PCR was the method, and the copy in TCRdb shows in-frame clones only, minus some. This repertoire shows 120,000 to 150,000 clones, just over 85% found once; its top ten account for approximately 5%. V gave up 4 bases and J gave up 2 bases; unmatched junction bases: 8. This CDR3 has 16 residues. Germline CDR1 and CDR2: LGHDT and YNNKEL (reference sequence). The sequence came from an adult who received the AZD1222 COVID-19 vaccine. The sequences come from peripheral blood, collected 28 days after the second AZD1222 dose. The chain employs TRBV3-1 (or the pseudogene TRBV3-2) and TRBJ2-3, with TRBD2 identical over 8 bases. The CDR3 loop is CASSPLLAGNTDTQYF. CDR3 in DNA: TGTGCCAGCAGCCCTCTGCTAGCGGGTAACACAGATACGCAGTATTTT.